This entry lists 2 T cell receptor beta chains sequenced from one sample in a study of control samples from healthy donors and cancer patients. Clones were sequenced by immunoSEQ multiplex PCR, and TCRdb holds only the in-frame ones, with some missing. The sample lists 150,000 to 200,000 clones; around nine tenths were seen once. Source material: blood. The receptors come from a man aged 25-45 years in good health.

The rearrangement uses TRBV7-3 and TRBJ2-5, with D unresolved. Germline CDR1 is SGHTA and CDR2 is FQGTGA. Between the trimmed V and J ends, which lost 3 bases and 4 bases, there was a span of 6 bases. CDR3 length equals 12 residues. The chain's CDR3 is CASSLERETQYF. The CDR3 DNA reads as TGTGCCAGCAGCTTGGAGCGAGAGACCCAGTACTTC. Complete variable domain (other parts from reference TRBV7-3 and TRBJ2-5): GAGVSQTPSNKVTEKGKYVELRCDPISGHTALYWYRQSLGQGPEFLIYFQGTGAADDSGLPNDRFFAVRPEGSVSTLKIQRTERGDSAVYLCASSLERETQYFGPGTRLLVL.

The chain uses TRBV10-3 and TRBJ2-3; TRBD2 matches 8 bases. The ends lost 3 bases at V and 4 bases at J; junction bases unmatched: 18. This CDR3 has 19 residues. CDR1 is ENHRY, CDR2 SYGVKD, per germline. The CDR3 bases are TGTGCCATCAGTGAACGGTTGCCCCAGAGAGCGGGAGTTGCAGATACGCAGTATTTT. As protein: CAISERLPQRAGVADTQYF.